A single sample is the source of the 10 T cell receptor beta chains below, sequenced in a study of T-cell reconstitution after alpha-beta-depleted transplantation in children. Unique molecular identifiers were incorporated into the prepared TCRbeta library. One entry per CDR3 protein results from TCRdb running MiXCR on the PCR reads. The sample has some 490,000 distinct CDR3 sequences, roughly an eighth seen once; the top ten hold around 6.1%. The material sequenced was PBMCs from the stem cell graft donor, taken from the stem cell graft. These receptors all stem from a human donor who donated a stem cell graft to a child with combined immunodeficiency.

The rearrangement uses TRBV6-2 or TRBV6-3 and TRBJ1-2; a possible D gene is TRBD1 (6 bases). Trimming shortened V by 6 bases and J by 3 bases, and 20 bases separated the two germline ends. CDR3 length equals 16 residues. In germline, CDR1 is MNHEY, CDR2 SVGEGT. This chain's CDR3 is CASSRSRQERDYGYTF. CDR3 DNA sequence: TGTGCCAGCAGCCGTAGTAGACAGGAACGGGACTATGGCTACACCTTC.

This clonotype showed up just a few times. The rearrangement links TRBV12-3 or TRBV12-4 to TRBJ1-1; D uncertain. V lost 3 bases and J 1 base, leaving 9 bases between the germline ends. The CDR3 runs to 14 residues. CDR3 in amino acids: CASSLRSWNTEAFF. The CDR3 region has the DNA TGTGCCAGCAGTTTGAGGAGTTGGAACACTGAAGCTTTCTTT.

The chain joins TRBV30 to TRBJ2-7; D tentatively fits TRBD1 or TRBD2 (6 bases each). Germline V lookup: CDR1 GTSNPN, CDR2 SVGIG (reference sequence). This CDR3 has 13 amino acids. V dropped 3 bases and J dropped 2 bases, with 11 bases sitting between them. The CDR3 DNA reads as TGTGCCTGGAGCAGGGGAGGAACCTACGAGCAGTACTTC. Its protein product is CAWSRGGTYEQYF.

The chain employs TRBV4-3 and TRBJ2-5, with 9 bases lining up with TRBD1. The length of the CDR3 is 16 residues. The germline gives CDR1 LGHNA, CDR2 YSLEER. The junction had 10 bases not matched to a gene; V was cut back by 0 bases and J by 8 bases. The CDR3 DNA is TGCGCCAGCAGCCAAGAGGGGGACAGGGCTGTTGACACCCAGTACTTC. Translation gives CASSQEGDRAVDTQYF.

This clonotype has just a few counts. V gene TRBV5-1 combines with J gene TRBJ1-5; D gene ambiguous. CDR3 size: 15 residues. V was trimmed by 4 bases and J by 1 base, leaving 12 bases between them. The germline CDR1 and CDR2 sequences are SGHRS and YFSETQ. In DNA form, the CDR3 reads TGCGCCAGCAGCCCGATGGGGAACAGCAATCAGCCCCAGCATTTT. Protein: CASSPMGNSNQPQHF. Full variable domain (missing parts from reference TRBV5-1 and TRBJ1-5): KAGVTQTPRYLIKTRGQQVTLSCSPISGHRSVSWYQQTPGQGLQFLFEYFSETQRNKGNFPGRFSGRQFSNSRSEMNVSTLELGDSALYLCASSPMGNSNQPQHFGDGTRLSIL.

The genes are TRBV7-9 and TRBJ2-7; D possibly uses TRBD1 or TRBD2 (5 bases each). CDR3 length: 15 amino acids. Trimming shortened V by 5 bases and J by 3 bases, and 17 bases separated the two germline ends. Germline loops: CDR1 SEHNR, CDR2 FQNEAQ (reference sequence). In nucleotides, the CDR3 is TGTGCCAGCAGCAACAGCCGGGGACGGCACTACGAGCAGTACTTC. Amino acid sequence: CASSNSRGRHYEQYF.

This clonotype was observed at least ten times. CDR3 residues: CASSSGTPNTEAFF. CDR3 DNA: TGTGCCAGCAGTAGCGGGACACCCAACACTGAAGCTTTCTTT. The chain employs TRBV12-3 or TRBV12-4 and TRBJ1-1, with D perhaps TRBD1 (6 bases). This CDR3 has 14 amino acids. V was clipped by 5 bases and J by 2 bases, with 12 bases between them.

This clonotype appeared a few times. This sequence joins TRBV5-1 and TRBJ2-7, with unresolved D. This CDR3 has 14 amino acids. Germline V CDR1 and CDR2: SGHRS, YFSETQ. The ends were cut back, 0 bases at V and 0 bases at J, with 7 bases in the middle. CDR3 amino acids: CASSLGKYSYEQYF. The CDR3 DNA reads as TGCGCCAGCAGCTTGGGGAAATACTCCTACGAGCAGTACTTC.

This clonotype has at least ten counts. This CDR3 reads CSGRQAPEAFF. Written as DNA, the CDR3 is TGCAGCGGGAGACAGGCCCCTGAAGCTTTCTTT. The chain couples TRBV29-1 to TRBJ1-1, with D possibly TRBD1 on 6 matching bases. CDR1 and CDR2 from the germline V gene are SQVTM and ANQGSEA. V lost 7 bases, J lost 6 bases, and 12 bases lay in between. CDR3 length: 11 amino acids. Drawing the rest from reference TRBV29-1 and TRBJ1-1, the complete variable domain is SAVISQKPSRDICQRGTSLTIQCQVDSQVTMMFWYRQQPGQSLTLIATANQGSEATYESGFVIDKFPISRPNLTFSTLTVSNMSPEDSSIYLCSGRQAPEAFFGQGTRLTVV.

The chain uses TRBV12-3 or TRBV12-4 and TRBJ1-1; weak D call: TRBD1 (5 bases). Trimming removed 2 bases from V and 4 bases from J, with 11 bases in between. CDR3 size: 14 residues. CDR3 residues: CASSLQQVATEAFF. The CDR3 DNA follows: TGTGCCAGCAGTTTACAACAGGTAGCCACTGAAGCTTTCTTT.